One sample yielded the 10 T cell receptor beta chains listed below, sequenced in a study of Tregs in tolerant kidney transplant recipients (dated by TCRdb to the late 2010s). The library was produced with the immunoSEQ multiplex PCR assay. The source is immuneACCESS, and TCRdb retained only in-frame sequences with V and J called. Part of the clones is not carried over; for the studies checked, unresolved V genes explain less than half of this, and the remainder is unexplained. The sample contains approximately 60,000 clones, around four fifths of them found a single time. The top ten hold about 5% of the sample. Sequencing was carried out using CD4+ T cells from blood. These TCRs come from a human donor in good health.

This sequence joins TRBV7-9 and TRBJ1-6, with D possibly TRBD1 on 6 matching bases. V lost 5 bases and J 9 bases, leaving 14 bases between the germline ends. The germline V gene has CDR1 SEHNR and CDR2 FQNEAQ (reference sequence). CDR3 size: 14 residues. CDR3 nucleotide sequence: TGTGCCAGCAGCCCCAGACAGGCAGGTTCACCCCTCCACTTT. Translated, it gives CASSPRQAGSPLHF.

The rearrangement uses TRBV6-5 and TRBJ1-4; D gene unclear. The V end was cut by 0 bases, the J end by 8 bases, with 10 bases between. CDR3 length: 14 residues. Germline loops: CDR1 MNHEY, CDR2 SVGAGI. The CDR3 is CASSYSRRSEKLFF. The DNA for the CDR3 is TGTGCCAGCAGTTACTCGCGACGAAGCGAAAAACTGTTTTTT.

The J gene is TRBJ1-2, the V gene TRBV6-1; D is unresolved. Germline-derived CDR1 and CDR2 are MNHNS and SASEGT. Trimming shortened V by 5 bases and J by 1 base, and 2 bases separated the two germline ends. CDR3 length equals 11 residues. CDR3 loop: CASSFNYGYTF. Written as DNA, the CDR3 is TGTGCCAGCAGTTTTAACTATGGCTACACCTTC.

The rearrangement links TRBV19 to TRBJ2-2; TRBD2 might be the D (5 bases). V was pared by 7 bases and J by 1 base, with 10 bases between. Germline V gene sequence: CDR1 LNHDA, CDR2 SQIVND (reference sequence). This CDR3 region has 14 residues. The CDR3 here is CASIPRENTGELFF. In DNA form, the CDR3 reads TGTGCCAGTATCCCTCGGGAGAACACCGGGGAGCTGTTTTTT.

The V and J genes are TRBV4-1 and TRBJ2-2; no clear D gene. The germline V and J ends were trimmed by 4 bases and 4 bases, with 10 bases remaining between them. CDR1 MGHRA and CDR2 YSYEKL come from the germline V gene. This CDR3 region has 14 residues. Here the CDR3 reads CASSPLLITGELFF. For the CDR3, the DNA is TGCGCCAGCAGCCCCTTATTAATCACCGGGGAGCTGTTTTTT.

The chain couples TRBV18 to TRBJ2-7, with no clear D. The ends were cut back, 5 bases at V and 1 base at J, with 6 bases in the middle. The CDR3 has 12 amino acids. Germline V gene lookup returns CDR1 KGHSH and CDR2 LQKENI. The CDR3, as DNA: TGTGCCAGCTCAGCCGGGTCCTACGAGCAGTACTTC. Translated: CASSAGSYEQYF.

The chain joins TRBV7-2 to TRBJ2-6; D call uncertain. With 5 bases removed from V and 0 bases from J, the gap between germline ends came to 8 bases. CDR1 is SGHTA, CDR2 FQGNSA, per germline. This CDR3 region has 15 residues. The CDR3 DNA reads as TGTGCCAGCAGCCCCCCGTCCTCTGGGGCCAACGTCCTGACTTTC. Its translation is CASSPPSSGANVLTF.

The rearrangement joins TRBV6-5 to TRBJ2-7; the D call may be TRBD1 or TRBD2 (6 bases each). V was trimmed by 6 bases and J by 3 bases, leaving 12 bases between them. The V gene's germline CDR1 is MNHEY and CDR2 SVGAGI. The CDR3 spans 13 residues. CDR3 nucleotides: TGTGCCAGCAGGCCGGGGGCGAACTACGAGCAGTACTTC. Its translation: CASRPGANYEQYF.

This clone occurred once. The rearrangement links TRBV5-1 to TRBJ1-2, with unresolved D. Per the germline V gene, CDR1 is SGHRS and CDR2 is YFSETQ. With 2 bases removed from V and 1 base from J, the gap between germline ends came to 6 bases. The length of the CDR3 is 13 residues. CDR3 residues: CASSFGVNYGYTF. The DNA for the CDR3 is TGCGCCAGCAGCTTCGGGGTTAACTATGGCTACACCTTC.

The chain joins TRBV7-9 to TRBJ1-2; possibly TRBD1 for D (5 bases). The CDR3 contains 14 residues. CDR1 SEHNR and CDR2 FQNEAQ come from the germline V gene (reference sequence). Trimming shortened V by 6 bases and J by 8 bases, and 19 bases separated the two germline ends. The CDR3 region is CASRIDSGVVGYTF. As DNA, the CDR3 is TGTGCCAGCAGGATCGACAGTGGGGTCGTCGGCTACACCTTC.